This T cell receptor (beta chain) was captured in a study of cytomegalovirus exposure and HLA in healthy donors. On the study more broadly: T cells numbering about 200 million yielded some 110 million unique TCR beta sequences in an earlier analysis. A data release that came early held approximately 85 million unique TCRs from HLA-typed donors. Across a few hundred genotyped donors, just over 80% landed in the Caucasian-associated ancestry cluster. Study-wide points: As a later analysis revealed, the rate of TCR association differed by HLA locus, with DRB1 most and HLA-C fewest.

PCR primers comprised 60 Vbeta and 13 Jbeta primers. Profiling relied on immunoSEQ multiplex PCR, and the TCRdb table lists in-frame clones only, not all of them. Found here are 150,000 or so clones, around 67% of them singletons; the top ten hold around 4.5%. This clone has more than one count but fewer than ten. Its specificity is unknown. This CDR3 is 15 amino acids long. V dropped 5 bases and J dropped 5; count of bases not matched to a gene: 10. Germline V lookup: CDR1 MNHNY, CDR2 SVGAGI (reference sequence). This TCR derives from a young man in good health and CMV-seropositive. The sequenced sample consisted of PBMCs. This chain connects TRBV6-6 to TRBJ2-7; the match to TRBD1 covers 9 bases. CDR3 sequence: CASSTWDRANDEQYF. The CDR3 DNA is TGTGCCAGCAGTACTTGGGACAGGGCGAATGACGAGCAGTACTTC.